The clone carrying this TCR beta chain was picked up many times. This entry comes from a study of T cells in Graves' hyperthyroidism and ophthalmopathy. Template material for amplifying TCR beta CDR3 regions consisted of RNA transcripts. Primed by the HTBI set, a first-round RT-PCR was run on the TCR CDR3. TCRdb itself ran the multiplex PCR reads through MiXCR, one entry per CDR3 protein. The table includes 700,000 to 950,000 distinct CDR3 sequences, 35% detected once. Trimming removed 5 bases from V and 3 bases from J, with 7 bases in between. CDR3 length equals 12 residues. Germline V gene sequence: CDR1 ENHRY, CDR2 SYGVKD. No progression to ophthalmopathy during 18 months of follow-up defined stable disease.

This clonotype was obtained from a woman aged 40 to 49 with Graves' hyperthyroidism. The specimen was blood. The chain has TRBV10-3 and TRBJ1-2; D unresolved. The CDR3 DNA follows: TGTGCCATCAGTCGGTCGGACTATGGCTACACCTTC. This gives the protein CAISRSDYGYTF.